One and the same sample provided the 2 T cell receptor beta chains below, sequenced in a study of spatial heterogeneity in lung cancer (dated by TCRdb to the late 2010s). The time point label for this specimen denotes: sample taken at primary tumor resection. Libraries were constructed by 5' RACE. TCRdb records NextSeq 500 as the sequencer. Clones were called with MiXCR by TCRdb after fastp trimmed the public reads at Q25, and only in-frame beta chains were retained. Duplicate CDR3 protein sequences are folded into a single record with the most common DNA and genes. A total of 60,000 to 75,000 distinct CDR3 sequences appear in this sample, roughly 5.9% of them only once. The ten largest clones represent roughly 15% of the sample. The sample in question was PBMCs, obtained at surgery. The origin of the receptors is a female donor with early-stage non-small cell lung cancer.

This clonotype was counted ten times or more. The rearrangement joins TRBV7-6 to TRBJ1-1; D is ambiguous. The CDR3 covers 14 residues. Trimming stripped 3 bases from V and 7 bases from J, with 15 bases between. Germline values: CDR1 SGHVS, CDR2 FNYEAQ. The CDR3 protein is CASSLGTHQIEAFF. DNA of the CDR3: TGTGCCAGCAGCTTGGGCACCCATCAAATTGAAGCTTTCTTT.

This clonotype has only a few counts. The DNA for the CDR3 is TGTGCCTGGAAGGGACACCTGAACACTGAAGCTTTCTTT. This translates into CAWKGHLNTEAFF. The chain couples TRBV30 to TRBJ1-1, with D tentatively TRBD1 (6 bases). The CDR3 sequence is 13 residues long. V dropped 4 bases and J dropped 0 bases, with 9 bases sitting between them. The germline V gene encodes CDR1 GTSNPN and CDR2 SVGIG (reference sequence).